A single sample is the source of the 23 T cell receptor beta chains below, sequenced in a study of blood T cell repertoires in COVID-19. Sequenced by immunoSEQ multiplex PCR; TCRdb stores in-frame clones only, minus some. Of about 120,000 clones in the sample, around 68% were seen once. Sample: peripheral blood. Receptors originate from a woman aged 60-75 years with acute or convalescent COVID-19.

About this clone itself: This same CDR3 is encoded by further DNA sequences in the sample. The genes are TRBV2 and TRBJ1-5; 8 nucleotides match TRBD1. The CDR3 covers 14 residues. V was pared by 6 bases and J by 4 bases, with 5 bases of the junction left unmatched. The germline gives CDR1 SNHLY, CDR2 FYNNEI. CDR3 region: CASRAGGSNQPQHF. The DNA of the CDR3 is TGTGCCAGCAGGGCAGGGGGCTCGAATCAGCCCCAGCATTTT.

This chain connects TRBV27 to TRBJ1-4, with 8 nucleotides matching TRBD1. The CDR3 has 14 amino acids. After removal of 4 bases from V and 8 bases from J, the junction contained 6 bases not matched to a gene. In germline, CDR1 is MNHEY, CDR2 SMNVEV (reference sequence). CDR3 sequence: CASSSGGVREKLFF. The CDR3 bases are TGTGCCAGCAGTTCAGGGGGCGTGAGGGAAAAACTGTTTTTT.

This clone was picked up a small number of times. This sequence joins TRBV10-3 and TRBJ1-5, with a weak D call TRBD1 (6 bases). The CDR3 is 14 residues long. V lost 10 bases to trimming and J lost 3 bases, with 16 bases between them. Germline V gene sequence: CDR1 ENHRY, CDR2 SYGVKD. The CDR3 loop is CATRDTAPNQPQHF. CDR3 nucleotides: TGTGCCACCCGGGACACAGCTCCCAATCAGCCCCAGCATTTT.

This clone was counted once. This chain uses TRBV2 with TRBJ1-6; 7 bases fit TRBD1. The CDR3 runs 13 residues. Germline V gene lookup returns CDR1 SNHLY and CDR2 FYNNEI. After removal of 8 bases from V and 7 bases from J, the junction contained 5 bases not matched to a gene. CDR3 amino acids: CASVGQPNSPLHF. CDR3 bases: TGTGCCAGCGTGGGACAGCCCAATTCACCCCTCCACTTT.

This chain links TRBV5-1 with TRBJ2-2, with 8 bases identical to TRBD1. This CDR3 has 16 residues. Germline values: CDR1 SGHRS, CDR2 YFSETQ. Trimming removed 1 base from V and 0 bases from J; junction bases left unmatched: 2. CDR3 bases: TGCGCCAGCAGCTTGATGACAGGGGCGAACACCGGGGAGCTGTTTTTT. Its translation: CASSLMTGANTGELFF.

This clone occurred many times. The gene calls are TRBV6-5 and TRBJ1-2; TRBD1 aligns across 9 bases. The CDR3 loop spans 12 amino acids. Germline V gene sequence: CDR1 MNHEY, CDR2 SVGAGI. Trimming at V came to 6 bases and at J to 8 bases, leaving 4 bases not matched to a gene. The CDR3 DNA reads as TGTGCCAGCAGGGACAGGGGACGGGGCTACACCTTC. Protein sequence: CASRDRGRGYTF.

This clone has a handful of counts. The genes are TRBV10-3 and TRBJ2-1, with TRBD1 matching over 9 bases. Germline V gene lookup returns CDR1 ENHRY and CDR2 SYGVKD. The CDR3 spans 16 residues. V trimming: 4 bases; J trimming: 5 bases; junction bases outside the gene matches: 9. The CDR3 DNA is TGTGCCATCAGTGGAGGTGGGACAGGGCTCAACAATGAGCAGTTCTTC. Its protein product is CAISGGGTGLNNEQFF.

The chain employs TRBV7-9 and TRBJ2-1, with a weak D call TRBD2 (6 bases). The V gene lost 5 bases and the J gene lost 6 bases, with 20 bases spanning the gap. The V gene's germline CDR1 is SEHNR and CDR2 FQNEAQ (reference sequence). The CDR3 is 16 amino acids. CDR3: CASSEAGLGGPNEQFF. The CDR3 nucleotides read TGTGCCAGCAGCGAGGCGGGACTCGGAGGCCCCAATGAGCAGTTCTTC.

The chain combines TRBV3-1 (or the pseudogene TRBV3-2) with TRBJ2-3, with TRBD2 matching over 7 bases. Unmatched junction bases numbered 10, after V lost 4 bases and J lost 0 bases. This CDR3 is built from 17 residues. CDR1 is LGHDT and CDR2 is YNNKEL in the germline V gene (reference sequence). CDR3 nucleotide sequence: TGTGCCAGCAGCCGCCTACTAGGGAGGGTTAGCACAGATACGCAGTATTTT. Residues: CASSRLLGRVSTDTQYF.

The V call is TRBV6-6, the J call TRBJ2-7, with 9 bases lining up with TRBD1. Per the germline V gene, CDR1 is MNHNY and CDR2 is SVGAGI (reference sequence). The CDR3 runs to 16 residues. V trimming: 2 bases; J trimming: 7 bases; junction bases outside the gene matches: 12. The CDR3 DNA reads TGTGCCAGCAGTTACCCACGTGGTACAGGGGGCTTTGAGCAGTACTTC. This gives the protein CASSYPRGTGGFEQYF.

This clone was observed a few times. The rearrangement links TRBV5-1 to TRBJ1-1; 10 bases are a match to TRBD1. Germline V lookup: CDR1 SGHRS, CDR2 YFSETQ. The trim removed 4 bases at V and 0 bases at J, leaving 6 bases unmatched. The CDR3 spans 16 residues. The DNA for the CDR3 is TGCGCCAGCAGCAGACAGACAGGGGGCCTGAACACTGAAGCTTTCTTT. Translation gives CASSRQTGGLNTEAFF.

The V gene is TRBV11-2, the J gene TRBJ1-2, with TRBD1 matching 9 bases. The CDR3 length is 14 residues. The trim removed 6 bases at V and 4 bases at J, leaving 6 bases unmatched. Germline-derived CDR1 and CDR2 are SGHAT and FQNNGV. The CDR3 protein is CASSTGGESYGYTF. The CDR3 DNA follows: TGTGCCAGCAGTACAGGGGGCGAAAGCTATGGCTACACCTTC.

The chain has TRBV9 and TRBJ1-1, with 8 bases fitting TRBD1. V was pared by 3 bases and J by 3 bases, with 7 bases of the junction left unmatched. The CDR3 has 15 amino acids. Germline CDR1 reads SGDLS; CDR2 reads YYNGEE. CDR3 nucleotide sequence: TGTGCCAGCAGCGCCAGGGGGCTATTCGACACTGAAGCTTTCTTT. Translation gives CASSARGLFDTEAFF. Full variable domain (outside the CDR3, taken from reference TRBV9 and TRBJ1-1): DSGVTQTPKHLITATGQRVTLRCSPRSGDLSVYWYQQSLDQGLQFLIQYYNGEERAKGNILERFSAQQFPDLHSELNLSSLELGDSALYFCASSARGLFDTEAFFGQGTRLTVV.

V is TRBV12-3 or TRBV12-4 and J is TRBJ1-5; 9 nucleotides match TRBD1. The CDR3 is 13 residues long. The J segment lost 6 bases and the V segment lost 4 bases, leaving 1 base of the junction unmatched. CDR3 coding DNA: TGTGCCAGCAGTTGGGGACAGGGTCAGCCCCAGCATTTT. Its translation: CASSWGQGQPQHF.

The V gene is TRBV19, the J gene TRBJ1-4; D remains ambiguous. Germline loops: CDR1 LNHDA, CDR2 SQIVND (reference sequence). Trimming took 6 bases from V and 2 from J, leaving 10 bases between them. The CDR3 sequence is 14 residues long. CDR3: CASSAPGTNEKLFF. DNA of the CDR3: TGTGCCAGTAGCGCCCCCGGGACTAATGAAAAACTGTTTTTT.

This sequence joins TRBV28 and TRBJ2-5, with 9 bases lining up with TRBD1. The V and J ends lost 4 bases and 0 bases, in that order; junction bases with no gene match: 12. The CDR3 totals 18 residues. Germline values: CDR1 MDHEN, CDR2 SYDVKM. Written as DNA, the CDR3 is TGTGCCAGCAGTTGGGACAGGGTTCAAGTGGGGTACCAAGAGACCCAGTACTTC. Amino acids: CASSWDRVQVGYQETQYF.

This chain uses TRBV7-3 with TRBJ2-3, with a weak D call TRBD2 (6 bases). From germline, CDR1 is SGHTA and CDR2 FQGTGA. The CDR3 contains 16 residues. Trimming cost V 1 base and J 7 bases, with 18 bases left between them. The CDR3 loop reads CASSLKGFGDFNTQYF. The CDR3 DNA sequence: TGTGCCAGCAGCTTAAAAGGCTTCGGGGACTTCAATACGCAGTATTTT.

The chain is built from TRBV6-5 and TRBJ1-3, with TRBD1 identical over 7 bases. The J segment lost 6 bases and the V segment lost 4 bases, leaving 9 bases of the junction unmatched. The germline V gene has CDR1 MNHEY and CDR2 SVGAGI. This CDR3 spans 15 amino acids. The CDR3 spells CASSSSPGQPNTIYF. In DNA form, the CDR3 reads TGTGCCAGCAGTTCCTCACCGGGACAGCCAAACACCATATATTTT.

The V call is TRBV12-3 or TRBV12-4, the J call TRBJ1-1; 10 nucleotides agree with TRBD1. After removal of 7 bases from V and 6 bases from J, the junction contained 5 bases not matched to a gene. The CDR3 totals 13 residues. The CDR3 here is CASIWTGGPEAFF. The CDR3 region has the DNA TGTGCCAGCATATGGACAGGGGGTCCTGAAGCTTTCTTT.

This chain links TRBV12-5 with TRBJ2-7, with D unclear. Germline V gene sequence: CDR1 LGHNT, CDR2 FRNRAP. The V and J ends lost 6 bases and 0 bases respectively, with 9 bases between them. The CDR3 is 13 residues long. The CDR3 bases are TGTGCTAGTGGCTACAGCACCTCCTACGAGCAGTACTTC. Protein product: CASGYSTSYEQYF.

V usage is TRBV6-5 and J usage is TRBJ1-4; D gene uncertain. The length of the CDR3 is 14 residues. The germline V and J ends were trimmed by 2 bases and 6 bases, with 10 bases remaining between them. CDR1 is MNHEY, CDR2 SVGAGI, per germline. In DNA, the CDR3 is TGTGCCAGCAGTTACGTGAGGTTCGATGAAAAACTGTTTTTT. This encodes CASSYVRFDEKLFF.

This chain connects TRBV23-1 to TRBJ2-1, with 9 nucleotides matching TRBD1. TRBV23-1 is assigned to the ORF class and has an uncertain function. This CDR3 region has 15 residues. After removal of 0 bases from V and 7 bases from J, the junction contained 4 bases not matched to a gene. CDR3 DNA sequence: TGCGCCAGCAGTCAATCGGGACAGGGTGAGAATGAGCAGTTCTTC. Protein product: CASSQSGQGENEQFF.

The genes are TRBV5-1 and TRBJ2-5; 7 bases line up with TRBD1. The germline gives CDR1 SGHRS, CDR2 YFSETQ. The ends lost 2 bases at V and 2 bases at J; junction bases unmatched: 6. CDR3 length equals 15 residues. In nucleotides, the CDR3 is TGCGCCAGCAGCTTTAGGGGGCCGACACAAGAGACCCAGTACTTC. This codes for CASSFRGPTQETQYF.